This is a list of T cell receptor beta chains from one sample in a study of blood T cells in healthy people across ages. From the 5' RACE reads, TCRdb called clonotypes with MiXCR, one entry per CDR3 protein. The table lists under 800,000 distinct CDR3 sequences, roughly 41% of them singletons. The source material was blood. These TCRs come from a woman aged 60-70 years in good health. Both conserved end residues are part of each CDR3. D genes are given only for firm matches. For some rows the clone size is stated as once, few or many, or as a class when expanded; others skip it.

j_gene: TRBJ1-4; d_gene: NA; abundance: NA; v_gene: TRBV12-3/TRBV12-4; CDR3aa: CASSLELGKLFF; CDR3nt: TGTGCCAGCAGTTTAGAGCTCGGGAAACTGTTTTTT
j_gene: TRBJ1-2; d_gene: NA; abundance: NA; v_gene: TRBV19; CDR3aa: CASTGGFNYGYTF; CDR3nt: TGTGCCAGCACAGGAGGGTTCAACTATGGCTACACCTTC
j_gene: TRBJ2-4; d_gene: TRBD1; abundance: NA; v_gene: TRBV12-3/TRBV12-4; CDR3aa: CASSLGQGASIQYF; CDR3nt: TGTGCCAGCAGTCTGGGACAGGGGGCTAGCATTCAGTACTTC
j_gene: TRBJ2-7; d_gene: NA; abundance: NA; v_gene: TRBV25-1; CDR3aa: CASSEQGRYEQYF; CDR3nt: TGTGCCAGCAGTGAACAGGGAAGGTACGAGCAGTACTTC
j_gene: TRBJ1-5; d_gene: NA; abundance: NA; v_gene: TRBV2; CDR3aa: CASSEGWGSNQPQHF; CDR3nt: TGTGCCAGCAGTGAGGGATGGGGGAGCAATCAGCCCCAGCATTTT
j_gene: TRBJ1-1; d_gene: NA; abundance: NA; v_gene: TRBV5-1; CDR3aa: CASSLSTGADCTEAFF; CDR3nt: TGCGCCAGCAGCTTGTCCACGGGGGCGGATTGTACTGAAGCTTTCTTT
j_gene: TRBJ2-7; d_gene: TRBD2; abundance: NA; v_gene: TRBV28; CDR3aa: CASSYPGGDEQYF; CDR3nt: TGTGCCAGCAGTTACCCCGGGGGGGACGAGCAGTACTTC
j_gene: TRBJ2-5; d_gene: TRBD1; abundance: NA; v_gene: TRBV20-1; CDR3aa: CSTEDRVKDGTQYF; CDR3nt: TGCAGTACCGAGGACAGGGTGAAGGATGGGACCCAGTACTTC
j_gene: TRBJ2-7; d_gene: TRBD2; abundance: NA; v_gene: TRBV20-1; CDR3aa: CSAKIAGGTYEQYF; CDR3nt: TGCAGTGCTAAAATAGCGGGAGGGACCTACGAGCAGTACTTC
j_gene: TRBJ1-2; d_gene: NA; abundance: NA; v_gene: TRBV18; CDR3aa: CASSPRADLNSYGYTF; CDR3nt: TGTGCCAGCTCACCTCGGGCAGACTTAAACTCCTATGGCTACACCTTC
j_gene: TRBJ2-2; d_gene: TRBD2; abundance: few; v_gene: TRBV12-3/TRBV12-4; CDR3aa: CASSPGTSTQTGELFF; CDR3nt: TGTGCCAGCAGCCCCGGGACTAGCACACAAACCGGGGAGCTGTTTTTT
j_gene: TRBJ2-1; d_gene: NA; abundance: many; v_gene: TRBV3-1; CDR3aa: CASSQVGYNEQFF; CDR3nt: TGTGCCAGCAGCCAAGTGGGTTACAATGAGCAGTTCTTC
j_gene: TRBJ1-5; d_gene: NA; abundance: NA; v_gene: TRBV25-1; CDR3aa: CASSGGAYSNQPQHF; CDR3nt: TGTGCCAGCAGTGGGGGGGCGTATAGCAATCAGCCCCAGCATTTT
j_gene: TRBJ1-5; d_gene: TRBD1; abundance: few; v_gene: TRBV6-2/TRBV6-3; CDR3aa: CASSYSTFQGGNQPQHF; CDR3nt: TGTGCCAGCAGTTACTCGACTTTCCAGGGGGGGAATCAGCCCCAGCATTTT
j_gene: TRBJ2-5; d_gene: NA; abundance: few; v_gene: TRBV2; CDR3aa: CASSATREETQYF; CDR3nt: TGTGCCAGCAGTGCCACCAGGGAGGAGACCCAGTACTTC
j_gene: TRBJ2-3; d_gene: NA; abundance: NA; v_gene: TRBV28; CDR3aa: CASSFPQERYEDTQYF; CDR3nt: TGTGCCAGCAGTTTTCCCCAGGAGAGGTATGAAGATACGCAGTATTTT
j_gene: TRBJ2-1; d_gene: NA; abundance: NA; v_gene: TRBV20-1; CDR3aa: CSARDPPEQFF; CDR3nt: TGCAGTGCTAGAGACCCCCCTGAGCAGTTCTTC
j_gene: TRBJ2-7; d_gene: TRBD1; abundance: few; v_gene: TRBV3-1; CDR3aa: CASSQDISGGYEQYF; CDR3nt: TGTGCCAGCAGCCAAGATATCTCAGGGGGCTACGAGCAGTACTTC
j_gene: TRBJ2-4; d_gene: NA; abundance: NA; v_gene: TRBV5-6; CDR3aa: CASSRRELAKNIQYF; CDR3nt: TGTGCCAGCAGCCGGAGGGAGCTAGCCAAAAACATTCAGTACTTC
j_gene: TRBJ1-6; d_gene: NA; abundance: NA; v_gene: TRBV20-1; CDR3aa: CSASLGSKVVGSPLHF; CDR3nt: TGCAGTGCTAGTCTGGGTTCAAAAGTTGTTGGCTCACCCCTCCACTTT
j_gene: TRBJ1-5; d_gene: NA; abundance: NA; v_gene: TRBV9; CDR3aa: CASSVVSQGSPQHF; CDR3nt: TGTGCCAGCAGCGTAGTCTCCCAGGGATCGCCCCAGCATTTT
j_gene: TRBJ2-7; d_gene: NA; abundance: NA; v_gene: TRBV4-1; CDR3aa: CASSQGELSYEQYF; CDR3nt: TGCGCCAGCAGCCAAGGGGAGTTATCCTACGAGCAGTACTTC
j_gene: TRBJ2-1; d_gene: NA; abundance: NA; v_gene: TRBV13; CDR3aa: CASSLSGASPNPEQFF; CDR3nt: TGTGCCAGCAGTCTATCAGGGGCTAGCCCCAATCCTGAGCAGTTCTTC
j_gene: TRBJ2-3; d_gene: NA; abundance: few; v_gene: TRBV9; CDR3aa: CASSVGTHTDTQYF; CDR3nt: TGTGCCAGCAGCGTAGGTACCCACACAGATACGCAGTATTTT
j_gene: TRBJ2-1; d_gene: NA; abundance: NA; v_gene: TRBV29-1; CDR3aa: CSVRGFASYNEQFF; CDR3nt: TGCAGCGTTAGGGGGTTCGCATCGTACAATGAGCAGTTCTTC
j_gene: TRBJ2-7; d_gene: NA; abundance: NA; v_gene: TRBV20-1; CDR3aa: CSARDGRRGVSYEQYF; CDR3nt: TGCAGTGCTAGAGATGGGCGCAGGGGTGTCTCCTACGAGCAGTACTTC
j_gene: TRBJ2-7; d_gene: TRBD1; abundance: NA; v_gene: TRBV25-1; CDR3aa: CASTETGSYEQYF; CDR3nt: TGTGCCAGCACGGAGACAGGGAGTTACGAGCAGTACTTC
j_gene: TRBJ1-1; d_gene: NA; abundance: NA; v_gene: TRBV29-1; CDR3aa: CSVDKGRDTEAFF; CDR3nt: TGCAGCGTTGATAAAGGGAGGGACACTGAAGCTTTCTTT
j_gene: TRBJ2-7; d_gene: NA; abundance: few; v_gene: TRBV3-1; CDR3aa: CASSPTRDIFSYEQYF; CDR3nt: TGTGCCAGCAGCCCTACACGGGACATATTCTCCTACGAGCAGTACTTC
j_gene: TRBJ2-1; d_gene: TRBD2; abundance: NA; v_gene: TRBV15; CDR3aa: CATGRAGTYNEQFF; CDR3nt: TGTGCCACCGGGAGGGCGGGCACCTACAATGAGCAGTTCTTC
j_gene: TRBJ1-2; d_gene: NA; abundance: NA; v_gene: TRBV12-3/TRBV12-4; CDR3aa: CASSFERGRYGHTF; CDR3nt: TGTGCCAGCAGTTTCGAGAGGGGAAGGTATGGCCACACCTTC